This T cell receptor beta chain was sequenced for a study of blood T cells in healthy people across ages. Findings and caveats of the study: Long-lived and aged donors differed, with more naive CD4+ cells and higher diversity in the long-lived. As age increased, TCR beta diversity per million T cells fell in a roughly linear fashion.

This clonotype turned up a few times. The antigen remains undetermined. Germline CDR1 reads SGHTA; CDR2 reads FQGNSA. The CDR3 is 16 residues long. V was cut by 6 bases and J by 8 bases, with 23 bases left in between. Through a sample-barcoded 5' primer and a J-beta primer mix, a second PCR was run for about 6 to 12 cycles. A 12-random-nucleotide template-switch adaptor tagged each cDNA molecule. No fewer than 2.5 million CDR3-containing paired-end reads came from each sample. TCRdb re-called the 5' RACE reads with MiXCR, one entry per CDR3 protein. The repertoire has about a million distinct CDR3 sequences, around 48% of them found once; the top ten carry about an eighth.

The sequence was collected from a man aged 30-40 years in good health. This rearrangement joins TRBV7-2 to TRBJ2-1, with D maybe TRBD1 (5 bases). The material sequenced was blood. The CDR3, as DNA: TGTGCCAGCAGGACAGTACCAACGACTTTTGACGATGAGCAGTTCTTC. The encoded protein is CASRTVPTTFDDEQFF.